Listed below are T cell receptor beta chains from one sample, sequenced in a study of identical twins. TCRdb reprocessed the 5' RACE reads with MiXCR, giving one entry per CDR3 protein. The sample consists of about 520,000 distinct CDR3 sequences, less than 25% of them appearing once. These data were likewise used in another study, on T cells expressing NK-cell markers.

Material: CD4+ T cells sorted from blood. The receptors were sampled from a woman in her late teens or twenties in good health. The CDR3 runs from the conserved cysteine through the conserved F or W. A D gene is named only where the DNA matches it firmly. Some rows have no size entry. The others give once, few or many, or a class for an expanded clone.

D: TRBD1; V: TRBV7-2; J: TRBJ1-1; size: few; CDR3: CASSLGGTVEAFF; DNA: TGTGCCAGCAGCTTAGGTGGGACAGTTGAAGCTTTCTTT
D: .; V: TRBV10-3; J: TRBJ2-6; size: .; CDR3: CAISSGANVLTF; DNA: TGTGCCATCAGCTCTGGGGCCAACGTCCTGACTTTC
D: TRBD1; V: TRBV12-3/TRBV12-4; J: TRBJ2-1; size: many; CDR3: CASRSQGAGYNEQFF; DNA: TGTGCCAGCAGGTCCCAGGGGGCGGGATACAATGAGCAGTTCTTC
D: .; V: TRBV7-9; J: TRBJ2-3; size: few; CDR3: CASSLQFPPDTQYF; DNA: TGTGCCAGCAGCTTACAGTTTCCGCCAGATACGCAGTATTTT
D: .; V: TRBV5-1; J: TRBJ2-2; size: few; CDR3: CASTTAPTGELFF; DNA: TGCGCCAGCACGACAGCCCCCACCGGGGAGCTGTTTTTT
D: .; V: TRBV7-9; J: TRBJ1-4; size: .; CDR3: CASSLRIGADEKLFF; DNA: TGTGCCAGCAGCCTAAGGATCGGGGCGGATGAAAAACTGTTTTTT
D: .; V: TRBV6-1; J: TRBJ2-7; size: few; CDR3: CASSQQQAYEQYF; DNA: TGTGCCAGCAGCCAACAACAGGCCTACGAGCAGTACTTC
D: .; V: TRBV14; J: TRBJ1-2; size: many; CDR3: CASSQDRDYGYTF; DNA: TGTGCCAGCAGCCAAGATCGGGACTATGGCTACACCTTC
D: .; V: TRBV29-1; J: TRBJ2-4; size: .; CDR3: CSVTTKPLAKNIQYF; DNA: TGCAGCGTTACCACTAAACCTCTAGCCAAAAACATTCAGTACTTC
D: TRBD2; V: TRBV7-2; J: TRBJ2-7; size: few; CDR3: CASSLVGSGRAYEQYF; DNA: TGTGCCAGCAGCTTAGTAGGTAGCGGGAGGGCCTACGAGCAGTACTTC
D: TRBD1; V: TRBV12-3/TRBV12-4; J: TRBJ1-1; size: few; CDR3: CASSPTDQGAREAFF; DNA: TGTGCCAGCAGTCCGACCGACCAGGGGGCGCGGGAAGCTTTCTTT
D: .; V: TRBV29-1; J: TRBJ1-1; size: .; CDR3: CSVGMTGGLTLEAFF; DNA: TGCAGCGTTGGGATGACAGGAGGCCTAACTCTTGAAGCTTTCTTT
D: .; V: TRBV12-3/TRBV12-4; J: TRBJ2-1; size: .; CDR3: CASSLRAGEGEQFF; DNA: TGTGCCAGCAGTTTGAGGGCAGGGGAGGGTGAGCAGTTCTTC
D: .; V: TRBV4-3; J: TRBJ2-3; size: .; CDR3: CASSQDTSRVAASTDTQYF; DNA: TGCGCCAGCAGCCAAGATACGTCGCGAGTAGCGGCTAGCACAGATACGCAGTATTTT
D: .; V: TRBV20-1; J: TRBJ2-1; size: .; CDR3: CSASPQSNEQFF; DNA: TGCAGTGCTAGTCCCCAGTCTAATGAGCAGTTCTTC
D: TRBD1; V: TRBV6-5; J: TRBJ2-1; size: .; CDR3: CASSSYETGDVNEQFF; DNA: TGTGCCAGCAGTTCTTATGAGACAGGGGATGTAAATGAGCAGTTCTTC
D: .; V: TRBV7-2; J: TRBJ2-5; size: .; CDR3: CASSVGFRRETQYF; DNA: TGTGCCAGCAGCGTAGGGTTCCGACGGGAGACCCAGTACTTC
D: .; V: TRBV6-2/TRBV6-3; J: TRBJ2-7; size: .; CDR3: CASSRGPPPYEQYF; DNA: TGTGCCAGCAGCCGGGGACCGCCGCCCTACGAGCAGTACTTC
D: .; V: TRBV29-1; J: TRBJ2-7; size: .; CDR3: CSADRAGEQYF; DNA: TGCAGCGCCGACAGGGCGGGAGAGCAGTACTTC
D: .; V: TRBV6-5; J: TRBJ2-3; size: .; CDR3: CASSYTGSTDTQYF; DNA: TGTGCCAGCAGTTACACCGGCTCCACAGATACGCAGTATTTT
D: TRBD1; V: TRBV5-1; J: TRBJ1-1; size: few; CDR3: CASSVGQTYTEAFF; DNA: TGCGCCAGCAGCGTGGGACAGACTTACACTGAAGCTTTCTTT
D: TRBD1; V: TRBV2; J: TRBJ2-1; size: few; CDR3: CASNTGTGEGEQFF; DNA: TGTGCCAGCAATACCGGGACAGGGGAAGGTGAGCAGTTCTTC
D: .; V: TRBV5-6; J: TRBJ2-7; size: many; CDR3: CASSTRPGPHYEQYF; DNA: TGTGCCAGCAGCACCAGACCGGGACCCCACTACGAGCAGTACTTC
D: .; V: TRBV3-1; J: TRBJ2-3; size: .; CDR3: CASTSRDTQYF; DNA: TGTGCCAGCACTTCTAGGGATACGCAGTATTTT
D: .; V: TRBV7-2; J: TRBJ2-7; size: .; CDR3: CASGTGWGPSYEQYF; DNA: TGTGCCAGCGGTACGGGATGGGGGCCCTCCTACGAGCAGTACTTC
D: .; V: TRBV29-1; J: TRBJ1-5; size: many; CDR3: CSVREGGNQPQHF; DNA: TGCAGCGTCCGGGAGGGGGGCAATCAGCCCCAGCATTTT
D: TRBD1; V: TRBV7-7; J: TRBJ2-2; size: .; CDR3: CASGLRQGATGELFF; DNA: TGTGCTAGCGGCTTGAGACAGGGGGCAACCGGGGAGCTGTTTTTT
D: TRBD1; V: TRBV6-1; J: TRBJ1-1; size: .; CDR3: CASSDQTGRAFF; DNA: TGTGCCAGCAGTGATCAGACAGGGAGGGCTTTCTTT
D: TRBD1; V: TRBV18; J: TRBJ1-1; size: few; CDR3: CASSPRQGATEAFF; DNA: TGTGCCAGCTCACCCCGACAGGGAGCCACTGAAGCTTTCTTT
D: .; V: TRBV9; J: TRBJ2-7; size: few; CDR3: CASSAGGTEAYEQYF; DNA: TGTGCCAGCAGCGCGGGCGGGACAGAAGCCTACGAGCAGTACTTC
D: .; V: TRBV12-5; J: TRBJ1-2; size: .; CDR3: CASGLNYGYTF; DNA: TGTGCTAGTGGTTTGAACTATGGCTACACCTTC